This TCR beta chain was identified in a study of T cell responses to AZD1222 COVID-19 vaccine. Study results and caveats: Seropositive status at baseline applied to only six AZD1222 recipients. Sampling that yielded the repertoires occurred only after the peak T cell response. Targets within unmutated variant regions were reportedly found for nearly half of spike-specific TCRs.

The CDR3 contains 14 residues. The junction had 2 bases not matched to a gene; V was cut back by 1 base and J by 3 bases. Per germline, CDR1 SGHKS and CDR2 YYEKEE (reference sequence). For this clone: The target antigen is unknown.

Generated by immunoSEQ multiplex PCR, the TCRdb table keeps only in-frame clones and is missing some. Of 90,000 to 120,000 clones in the sample, 87% were seen once. This clonotype originated in an adult who received the AZD1222 COVID-19 vaccine. The gene calls are TRBV5-5 and TRBJ1-2, with 8 bases aligning to TRBD1. Sequences were derived from peripheral blood, sampled 28 days after the second AZD1222 dose. CDR3 sequence: CASSLHRGYYGYTF. For the CDR3, the DNA is TGTGCCAGCAGCTTGCACAGGGGGTACTATGGCTACACCTTC. The entire variable domain, with the rest obtained from reference TRBV5-5 and TRBJ1-2, is as follows: DAGVTQSPTHLIKTRGQQVTLRCSPISGHKSVSWYQQVLGQGPQFIFQYYEKEERGRGNFPDRFSARQFPNYSSELNVNALLLGDSALYLCASSLHRGYYGYTFGSGTRLTVV.